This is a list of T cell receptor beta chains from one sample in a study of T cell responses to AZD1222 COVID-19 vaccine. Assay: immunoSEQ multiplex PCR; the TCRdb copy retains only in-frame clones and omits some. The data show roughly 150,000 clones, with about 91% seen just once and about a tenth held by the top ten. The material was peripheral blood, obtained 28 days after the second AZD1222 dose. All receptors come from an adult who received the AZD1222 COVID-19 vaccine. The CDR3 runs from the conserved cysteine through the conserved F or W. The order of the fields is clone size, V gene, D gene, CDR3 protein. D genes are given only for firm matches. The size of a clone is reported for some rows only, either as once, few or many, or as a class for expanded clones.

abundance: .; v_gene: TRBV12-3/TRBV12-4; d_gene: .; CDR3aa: CASSQGLNTEAFF
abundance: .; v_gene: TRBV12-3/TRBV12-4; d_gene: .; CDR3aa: CAAGGSGNYGYTF
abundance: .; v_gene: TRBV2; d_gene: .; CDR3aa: CASSATRETPGELFF
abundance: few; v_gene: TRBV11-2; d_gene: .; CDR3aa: CASSSSHLSSGNTIYF
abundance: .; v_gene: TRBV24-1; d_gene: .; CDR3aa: CATSDTGSSYNEQFF
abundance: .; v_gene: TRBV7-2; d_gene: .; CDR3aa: CASSPRDSYYTEAFF
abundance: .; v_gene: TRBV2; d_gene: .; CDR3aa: CASRDRGVVENTIYF
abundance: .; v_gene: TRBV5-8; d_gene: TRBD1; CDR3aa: CASSLDRGSNQPQHF
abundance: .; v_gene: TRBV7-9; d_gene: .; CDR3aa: CAGGNTEAFF
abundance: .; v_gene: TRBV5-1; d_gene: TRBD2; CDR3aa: CASSSLAGATDTQYF
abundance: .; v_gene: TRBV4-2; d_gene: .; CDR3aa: CASSQAGQADQPQHF
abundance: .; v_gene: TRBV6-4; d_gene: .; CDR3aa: CASSDSYEQFF
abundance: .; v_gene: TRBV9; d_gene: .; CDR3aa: CASSASGFEVGAGNTIYF
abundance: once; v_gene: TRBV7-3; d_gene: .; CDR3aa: CASSPLALASYNEQFF
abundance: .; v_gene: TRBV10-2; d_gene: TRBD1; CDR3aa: CASSGQGAREKLFF
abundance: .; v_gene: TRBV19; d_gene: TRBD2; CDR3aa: CASTLVAGGSTGELFF
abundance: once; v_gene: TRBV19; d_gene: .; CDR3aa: CATLDRIESSGNTIYF
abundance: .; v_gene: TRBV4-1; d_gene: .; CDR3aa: CASSQEGTRYGYTF
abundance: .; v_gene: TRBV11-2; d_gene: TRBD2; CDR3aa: CASSLEAGGPYNEQFF
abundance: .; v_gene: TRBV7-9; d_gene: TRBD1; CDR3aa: CASSLAGGDGYTF
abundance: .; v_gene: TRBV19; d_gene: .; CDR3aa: CASSPRRGINEKLFF
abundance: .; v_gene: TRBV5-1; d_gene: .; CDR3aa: CASSTSPAQETQYF
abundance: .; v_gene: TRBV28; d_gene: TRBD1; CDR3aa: CASSLPDRHGPERSRGTQYF
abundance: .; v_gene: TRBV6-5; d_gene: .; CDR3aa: CASSYSQKTDTQYF
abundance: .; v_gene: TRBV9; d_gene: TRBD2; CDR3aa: CASSVGSGDVYQETQYF
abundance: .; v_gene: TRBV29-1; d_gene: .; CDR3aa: CSVEVRLNTEAFF
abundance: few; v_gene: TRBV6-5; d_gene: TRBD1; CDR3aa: CASSQGARTEAFF
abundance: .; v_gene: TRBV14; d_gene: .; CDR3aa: CASSLEEGGIFDNEQFF
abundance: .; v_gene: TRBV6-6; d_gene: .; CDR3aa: CASSYHVGGANYGYTF
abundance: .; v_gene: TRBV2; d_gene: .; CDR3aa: CASTGVFDEQYF
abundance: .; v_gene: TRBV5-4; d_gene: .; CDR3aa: CASSLAGGGTEAFF
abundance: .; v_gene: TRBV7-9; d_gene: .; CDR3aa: CASTAGAENIQYF
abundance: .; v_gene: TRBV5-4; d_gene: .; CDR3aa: CASSLPQGFATEAFF
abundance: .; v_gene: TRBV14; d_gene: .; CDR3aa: CASSFGRGYTF
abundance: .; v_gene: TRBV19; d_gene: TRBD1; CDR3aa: CASSIYLGTGSTEAFF
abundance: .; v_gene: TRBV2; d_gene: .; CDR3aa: CASTKDGDFDYGYTF
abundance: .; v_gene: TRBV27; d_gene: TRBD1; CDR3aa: CASSLLKPGGLFSNQPQHF
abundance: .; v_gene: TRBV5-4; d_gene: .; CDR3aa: CASSLASGYGYTF
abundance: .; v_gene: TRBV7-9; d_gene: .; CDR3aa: CASSPGVTGNTIYF
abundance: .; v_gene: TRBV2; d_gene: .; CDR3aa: CASSGQTTDTQYF
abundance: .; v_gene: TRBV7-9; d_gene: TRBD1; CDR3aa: CASSLRRTGNNSPLHF
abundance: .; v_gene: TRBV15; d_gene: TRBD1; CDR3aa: CATSRKGGWDYGYTF
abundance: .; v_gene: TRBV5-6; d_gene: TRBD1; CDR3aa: CASGRRTGDSGNTIYF
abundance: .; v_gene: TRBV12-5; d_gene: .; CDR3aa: CASGSGYEQYF
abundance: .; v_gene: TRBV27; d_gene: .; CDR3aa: CASSRGRDLNYGYTF
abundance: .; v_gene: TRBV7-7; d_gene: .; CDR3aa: CASSSAPWGEETQYF
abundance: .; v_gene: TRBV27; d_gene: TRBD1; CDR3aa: CASSPGQLATNEKLFF